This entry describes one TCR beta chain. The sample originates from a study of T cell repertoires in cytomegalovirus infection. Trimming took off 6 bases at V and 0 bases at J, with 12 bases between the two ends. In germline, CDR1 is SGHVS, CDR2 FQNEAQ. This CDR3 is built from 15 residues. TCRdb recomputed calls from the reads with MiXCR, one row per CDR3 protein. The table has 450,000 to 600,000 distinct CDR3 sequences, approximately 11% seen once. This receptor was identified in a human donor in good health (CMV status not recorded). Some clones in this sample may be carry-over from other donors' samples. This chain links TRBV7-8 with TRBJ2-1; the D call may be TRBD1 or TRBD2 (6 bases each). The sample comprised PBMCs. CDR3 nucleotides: TGTGCCAGCAGAAGGGGGACTTACTCCTACAATGAGCAGTTCTTC. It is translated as CASRRGTYSYNEQFF.